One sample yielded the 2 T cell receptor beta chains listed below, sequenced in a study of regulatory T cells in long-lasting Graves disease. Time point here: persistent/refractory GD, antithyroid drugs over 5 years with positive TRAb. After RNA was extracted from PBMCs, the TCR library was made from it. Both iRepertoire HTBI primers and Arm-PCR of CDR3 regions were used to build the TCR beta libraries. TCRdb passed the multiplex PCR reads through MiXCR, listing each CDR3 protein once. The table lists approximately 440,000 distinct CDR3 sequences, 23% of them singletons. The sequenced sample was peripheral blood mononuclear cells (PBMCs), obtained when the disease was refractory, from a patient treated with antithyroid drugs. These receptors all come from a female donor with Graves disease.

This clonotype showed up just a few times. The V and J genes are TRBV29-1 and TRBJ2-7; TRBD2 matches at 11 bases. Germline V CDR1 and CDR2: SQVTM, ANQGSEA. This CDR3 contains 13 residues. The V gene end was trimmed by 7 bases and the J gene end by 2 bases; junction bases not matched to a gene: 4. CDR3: CSARLAGTYEQYF. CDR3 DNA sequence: TGCAGCGCACGACTAGCGGGGACCTACGAGCAGTACTTC.

CDR3 loop: CSAKGLAGLYEQYF. CDR3 in DNA: TGCAGTGCCAAAGGACTAGCGGGACTCTACGAGCAGTACTTC. V and J are TRBV20-1 and TRBJ2-7; 12 nucleotides align to TRBD2. The CDR3 loop spans 14 amino acids. The germline gives CDR1 DFQATT, CDR2 SNEGSKA (reference sequence). Trimming took 6 bases from V and 3 from J; bases not matched to a gene: 6.